This TCR beta chain was profiled in a study of shared clonotypes between healthy human individuals. The V gene's germline CDR1 is LNHNV and CDR2 YYDKDF (reference sequence). The ends were cut back, 2 bases at V and 5 bases at J, with 10 bases in the middle. The CDR3 spans 15 residues. This table comes from immunoSEQ multiplex PCR, and its TCRdb copy is limited to in-frame clones, with some not included. The data show around 2.3 million clones, around 95% seen once. The chain joins TRBV15 to TRBJ1-6; D ambiguous. The clonotype comes from a man aged 18 to 29 in good health. Material: naive CD4+ T cells sorted from blood. Subset given: CD45RA+ positively selected. The CDR3 coding sequence is TGTGCCACCAGCAGAAACAGCTACAATAATTCACCCCTCCACTTT. It encodes CATSRNSYNNSPLHF.